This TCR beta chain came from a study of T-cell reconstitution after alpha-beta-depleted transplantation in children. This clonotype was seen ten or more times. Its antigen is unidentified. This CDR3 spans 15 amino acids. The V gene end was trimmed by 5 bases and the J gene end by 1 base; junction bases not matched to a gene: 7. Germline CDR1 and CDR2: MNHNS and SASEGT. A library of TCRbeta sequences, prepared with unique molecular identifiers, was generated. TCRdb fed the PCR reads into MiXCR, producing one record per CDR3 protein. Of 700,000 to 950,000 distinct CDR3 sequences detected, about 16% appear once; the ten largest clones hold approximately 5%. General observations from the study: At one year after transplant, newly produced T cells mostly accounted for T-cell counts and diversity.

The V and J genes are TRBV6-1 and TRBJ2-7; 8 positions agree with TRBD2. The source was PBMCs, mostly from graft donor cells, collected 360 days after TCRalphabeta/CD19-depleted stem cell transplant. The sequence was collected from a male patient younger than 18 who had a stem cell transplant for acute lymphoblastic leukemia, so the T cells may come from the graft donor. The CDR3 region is CASSTPGGASYEQYF. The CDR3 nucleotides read TGTGCCAGCAGTACCCCCGGGGGGGCATCCTACGAGCAGTACTTC.